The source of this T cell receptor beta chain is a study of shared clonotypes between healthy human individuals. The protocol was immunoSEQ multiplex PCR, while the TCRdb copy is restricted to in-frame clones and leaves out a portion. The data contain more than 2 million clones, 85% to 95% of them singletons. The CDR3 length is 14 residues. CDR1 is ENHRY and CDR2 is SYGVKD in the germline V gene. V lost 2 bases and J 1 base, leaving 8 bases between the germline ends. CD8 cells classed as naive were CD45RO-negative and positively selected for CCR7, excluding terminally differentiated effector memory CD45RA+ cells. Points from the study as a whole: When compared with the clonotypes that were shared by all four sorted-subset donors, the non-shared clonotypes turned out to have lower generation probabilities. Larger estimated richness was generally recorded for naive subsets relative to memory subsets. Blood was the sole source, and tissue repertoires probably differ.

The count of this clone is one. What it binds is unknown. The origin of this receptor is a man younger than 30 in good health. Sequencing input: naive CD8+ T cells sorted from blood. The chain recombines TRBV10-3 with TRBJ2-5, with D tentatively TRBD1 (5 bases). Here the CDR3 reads CAISEDSRQETQYF. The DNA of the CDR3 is TGTGCCATCAGTGAGGACAGCCGCCAAGAGACCCAGTACTTC.